This T cell receptor beta chain was identified during a study of blood T cell repertoires in COVID-19. Study at large: Acute-phase and convalescent COVID-19 samples originated in the United States, Italy and Spain. In each case, the material was cDNA or gDNA derived from T cells, B-cell-depleted T cells, or PBMCs.

With 1 base removed from V and 2 bases from J, the gap between germline ends came to 9 bases. This CDR3 has 14 residues. Germline V gene data show CDR1 as SGHAT and CDR2 as FQNNGV. Data came from immunoSEQ multiplex PCR; TCRdb stores just in-frame clones and leaves some out. The table shows more than 85,000 clones, with 70% to 90% occurring only once. Patients from Seattle were sampled longitudinally, starting during active infection. The rearrangement links TRBV11-2 to TRBJ2-7, with a weak D call TRBD1 (5 bases). Sequenced sample: peripheral blood. The TCR was taken from a human donor with COVID-19, enrolled during active disease. The donor label of this sample is uncertain. For the CDR3, the DNA is TGTGCCAGCAGCTTAGGGGGCGAGACCTACGAGCAGTACTTC. As protein: CASSLGGETYEQYF.